Included here is one T cell receptor (beta chain) sequence, with context. What it binds is unknown. This entry belongs to a study of cytomegalovirus exposure and HLA in healthy donors. Germline values: CDR1 SNHLY, CDR2 FYNNEI. V dropped 6 bases and J dropped 2 bases, with 13 bases sitting between them. This CDR3 is built from 14 residues. Study conclusions and caveats: According to reports, the classifier identified cytomegalovirus status with high specificity and sensitivity. The tendency of first-cohort TCR clusters to co-occur in the 120 or so validation repertoires emerged from a later analysis.

Using immunoSEQ multiplex PCR, the repertoire was profiled, and TCRdb retains in-frame clones only, with some absent. The sample has 75,000 to 90,000 clones, approximately 95% seen once. The chain combines TRBV2 with TRBJ1-2, with a tentative D call TRBD1 (6 bases). The sample consisted of PBMCs. This TCR derives from a man younger than 30 in good health and CMV-seropositive. CDR3 protein: CASSTGILNYGYTF. The CDR3 nucleotides are TGTGCCAGCAGCACAGGGATCCTAAACTATGGCTACACCTTC. Full variable domain (remainder filled in from reference TRBV2 and TRBJ1-2): EPEVTQTPSHQVTQMGQEVILRCVPISNHLYFYWYRQILGQKVEFLVSFYNNEISEKSEIFDDQFSVERPDGSNFTLKIRSTKLEDSAMYFCASSTGILNYGYTFGSGTRLTVV.